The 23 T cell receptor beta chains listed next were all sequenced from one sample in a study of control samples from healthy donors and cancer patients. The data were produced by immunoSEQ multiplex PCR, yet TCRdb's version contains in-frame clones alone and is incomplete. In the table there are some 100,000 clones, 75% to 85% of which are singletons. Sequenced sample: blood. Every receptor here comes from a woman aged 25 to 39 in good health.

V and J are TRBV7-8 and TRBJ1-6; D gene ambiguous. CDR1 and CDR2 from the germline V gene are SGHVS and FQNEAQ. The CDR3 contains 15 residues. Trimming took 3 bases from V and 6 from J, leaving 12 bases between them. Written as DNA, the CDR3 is TGTGCCAGCAGCTTTCCTTTAGGACGTAATTCACCCCTCCACTTT. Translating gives CASSFPLGRNSPLHF.

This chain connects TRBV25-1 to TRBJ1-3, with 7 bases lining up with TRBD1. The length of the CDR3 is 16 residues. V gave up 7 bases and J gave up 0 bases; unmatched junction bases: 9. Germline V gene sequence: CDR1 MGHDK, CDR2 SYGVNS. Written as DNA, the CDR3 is TGTGCCAGCACTAAACAGGACAGGAACTCTGGAAACACCATATATTTT. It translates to CASTKQDRNSGNTIYF.

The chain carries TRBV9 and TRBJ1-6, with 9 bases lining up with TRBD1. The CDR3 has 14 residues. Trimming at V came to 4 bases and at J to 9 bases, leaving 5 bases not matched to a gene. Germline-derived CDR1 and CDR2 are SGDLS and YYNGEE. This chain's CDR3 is CASSSGTGSSPLHF. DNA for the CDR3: TGTGCCAGCAGCTCCGGGACAGGGTCTTCACCCCTCCACTTT.

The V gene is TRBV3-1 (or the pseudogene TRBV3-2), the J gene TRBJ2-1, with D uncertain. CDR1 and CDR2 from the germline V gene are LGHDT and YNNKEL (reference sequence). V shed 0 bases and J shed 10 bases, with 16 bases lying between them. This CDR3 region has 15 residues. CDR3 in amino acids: CASSQDTNRPWEQFF. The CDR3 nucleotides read TGTGCCAGCAGCCAAGATACAAACCGCCCTTGGGAGCAGTTCTTC.

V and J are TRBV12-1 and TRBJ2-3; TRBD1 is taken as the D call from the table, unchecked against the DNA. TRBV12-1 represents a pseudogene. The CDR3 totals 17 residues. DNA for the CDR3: TGTGCCAGCAGCTTTGGGACCCGGGACAGGGATGAAGATACGCAGTATTTT. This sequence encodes CASSFGTRDRDEDTQYF.

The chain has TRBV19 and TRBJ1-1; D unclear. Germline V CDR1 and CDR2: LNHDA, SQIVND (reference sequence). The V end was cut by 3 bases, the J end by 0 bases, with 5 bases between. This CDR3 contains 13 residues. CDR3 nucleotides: TGTGCCAGTAGTATGATAATGAACACTGAAGCTTTCTTT. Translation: CASSMIMNTEAFF. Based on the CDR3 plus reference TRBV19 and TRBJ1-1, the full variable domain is DGGITQSPKYLFRKEGQNVTLSCEQNLNHDAMYWYRQDPGQGLRLIYYSQIVNDFQKGDIAEGYSVSREKKESFPLTVTSAQKNPTAFYLCASSMIMNTEAFFGQGTRLTVV.

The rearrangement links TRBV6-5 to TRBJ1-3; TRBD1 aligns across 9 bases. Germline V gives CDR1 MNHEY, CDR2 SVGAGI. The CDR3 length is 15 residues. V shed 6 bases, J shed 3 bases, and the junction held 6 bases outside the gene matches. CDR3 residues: CASRTTTGGGNTIYF. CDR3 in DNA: TGTGCCAGCAGGACGACGACAGGGGGTGGAAACACCATATATTTT.

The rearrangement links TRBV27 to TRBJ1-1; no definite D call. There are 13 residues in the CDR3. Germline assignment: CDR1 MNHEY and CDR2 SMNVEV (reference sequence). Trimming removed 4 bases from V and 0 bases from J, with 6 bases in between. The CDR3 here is CASSYRVNTEAFF. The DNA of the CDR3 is TGTGCCAGCAGTTATCGGGTGAACACTGAAGCTTTCTTT.

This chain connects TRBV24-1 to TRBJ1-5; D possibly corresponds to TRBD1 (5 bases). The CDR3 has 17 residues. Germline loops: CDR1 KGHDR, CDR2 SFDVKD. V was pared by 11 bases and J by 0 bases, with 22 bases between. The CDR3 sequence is CASDFFGTIHSNQPQHF. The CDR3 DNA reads TGTGCCAGCGATTTTTTTGGGACTATCCATAGCAATCAGCCCCAGCATTTT.

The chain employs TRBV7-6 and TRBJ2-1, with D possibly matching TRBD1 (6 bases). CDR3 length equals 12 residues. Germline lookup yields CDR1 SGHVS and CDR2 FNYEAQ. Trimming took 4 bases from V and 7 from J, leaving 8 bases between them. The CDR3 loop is CASSSDRNEQFF. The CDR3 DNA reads TGTGCCAGCAGCTCGGACAGAAATGAGCAGTTCTTC.

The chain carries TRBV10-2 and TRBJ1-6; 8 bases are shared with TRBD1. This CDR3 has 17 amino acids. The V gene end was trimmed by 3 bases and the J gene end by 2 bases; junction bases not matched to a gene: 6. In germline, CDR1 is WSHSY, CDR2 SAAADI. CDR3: CASSDSGQGTYNSPLHF. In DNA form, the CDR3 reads TGCGCCAGCAGTGACTCCGGACAGGGTACCTATAATTCACCCCTCCACTTT.

CDR3 bases: TGTGCCAGCAGCTCCCGGGGGGGGAGCACAGATACGCAGTATTTT. Its protein product is CASSSRGGSTDTQYF. V is TRBV2 and J is TRBJ2-3; 8 bases are a match to TRBD2. Germline V gene lookup returns CDR1 SNHLY and CDR2 FYNNEI. The CDR3 covers 15 residues. The V gene end was trimmed by 6 bases and the J gene end by 0 bases; junction bases not matched to a gene: 5.

CDR3 residues: CASSEGYTF. Here the CDR3 DNA reads TGTGCCAGCAGCGAGGGCTACACCTTC. The chain employs TRBV9 and TRBJ1-2; D is ambiguous. The V gene's germline CDR1 is SGDLS and CDR2 YYNGEE. V was clipped by 3 bases and J by 8 bases, with 2 bases between them. The CDR3 loop spans 9 amino acids.

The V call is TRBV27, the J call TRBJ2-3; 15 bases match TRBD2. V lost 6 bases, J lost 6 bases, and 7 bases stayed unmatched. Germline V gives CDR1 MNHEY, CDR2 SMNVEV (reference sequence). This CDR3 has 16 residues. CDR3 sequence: CASRRTSGGAGDTQYF. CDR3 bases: TGTGCCAGCAGAAGGACTAGCGGGGGGGCCGGGGATACGCAGTATTTT.

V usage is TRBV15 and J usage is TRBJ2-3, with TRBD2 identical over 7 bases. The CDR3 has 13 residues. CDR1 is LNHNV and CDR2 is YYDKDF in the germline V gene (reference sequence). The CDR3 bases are TGTGCGGCCGGGGGGTTCGACCCAGATACGCAGTATTTT. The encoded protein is CAAGGFDPDTQYF.

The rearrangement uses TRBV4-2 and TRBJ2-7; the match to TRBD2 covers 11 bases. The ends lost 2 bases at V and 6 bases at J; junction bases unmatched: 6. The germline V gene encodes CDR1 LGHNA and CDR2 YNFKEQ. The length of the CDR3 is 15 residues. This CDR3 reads CASSQFSGGASEQYF. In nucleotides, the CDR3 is TGTGCCAGCAGCCAATTTAGCGGGGGGGCCAGCGAGCAGTACTTC.

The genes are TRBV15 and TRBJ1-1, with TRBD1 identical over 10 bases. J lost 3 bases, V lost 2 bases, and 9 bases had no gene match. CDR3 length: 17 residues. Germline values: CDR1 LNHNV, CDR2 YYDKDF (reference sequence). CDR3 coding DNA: TGTGCCACCAGCAGATCCCGGGACAGGGGAAGGGACACTGAAGCTTTCTTT. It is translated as CATSRSRDRGRDTEAFF.

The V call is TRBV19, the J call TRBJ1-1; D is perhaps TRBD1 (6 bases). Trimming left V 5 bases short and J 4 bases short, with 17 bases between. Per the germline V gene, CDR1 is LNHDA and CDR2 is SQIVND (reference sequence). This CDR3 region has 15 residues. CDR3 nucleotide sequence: TGTGCCAGTAGTTCCAGGGGAGTAGGGAGCACTGAAGCTTTCTTT. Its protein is CASSSRGVGSTEAFF.

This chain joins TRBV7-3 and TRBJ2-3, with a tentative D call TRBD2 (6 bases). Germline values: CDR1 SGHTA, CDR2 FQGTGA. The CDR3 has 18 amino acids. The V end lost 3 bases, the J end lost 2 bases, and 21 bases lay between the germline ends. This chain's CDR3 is CASSFGLRGSTPTDTQYF. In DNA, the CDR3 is TGTGCCAGCAGCTTTGGACTACGCGGGTCGACCCCCACAGATACGCAGTATTTT.

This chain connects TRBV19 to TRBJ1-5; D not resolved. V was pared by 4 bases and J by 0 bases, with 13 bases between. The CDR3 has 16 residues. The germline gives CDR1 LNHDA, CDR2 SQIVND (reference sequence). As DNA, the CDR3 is TGTGCCAGTAGTAGCCAGTGGGCCCATAGCAATCAGCCCCAGCATTTT. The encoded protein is CASSSQWAHSNQPQHF.

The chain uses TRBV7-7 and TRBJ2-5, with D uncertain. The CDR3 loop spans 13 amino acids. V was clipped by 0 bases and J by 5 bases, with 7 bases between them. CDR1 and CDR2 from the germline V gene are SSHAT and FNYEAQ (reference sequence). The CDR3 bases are TGTGCCAGCAGCTTAGCTACAGTGGAGACCCAGTACTTC. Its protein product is CASSLATVETQYF. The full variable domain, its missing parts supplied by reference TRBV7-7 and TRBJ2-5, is GAGVSQSPRYKVTKRGQDVTLRCDPISSHATLYWYQQALGQGPEFLTYFNYEAQPDKSGLPSDRFSAERPEGSISTLTIQRTEQRDSAMYRCASSLATVETQYFGPGTRLLVL.

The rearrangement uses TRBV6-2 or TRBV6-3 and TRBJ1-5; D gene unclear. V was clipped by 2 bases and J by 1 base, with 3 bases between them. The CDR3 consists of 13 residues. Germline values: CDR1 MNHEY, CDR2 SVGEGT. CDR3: CASSYTSNQPQHF. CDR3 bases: TGTGCCAGCAGTTACACGAGCAATCAGCCCCAGCATTTT.

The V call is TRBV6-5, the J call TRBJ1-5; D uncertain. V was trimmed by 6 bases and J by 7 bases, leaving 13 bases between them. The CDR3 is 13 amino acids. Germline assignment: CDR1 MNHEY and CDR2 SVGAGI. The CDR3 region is CASSQLFGQPQHF. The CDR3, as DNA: TGTGCCAGCAGCCAGCTATTTGGGCAGCCCCAGCATTTT.